The entry that follows covers one T cell receptor beta chain sequence. Authors' processing steps: From reference gene primer amplification, estimates of nucleated cell counts were derived. The protocol was immunoSEQ multiplex PCR, while the TCRdb copy is restricted to in-frame clones and leaves out a portion. V and J calls and clone size are given by that table; D and trimming were obtained from the DNA. The sample lists over 200,000 clones, 90% to 95% seen once, with approximately 0.77% in the top ten. This record comes from a study of blood T cell repertoires in COVID-19. Followed over time, Seattle patients had been enrolled while infection was active. Material: peripheral blood. The clonotype originates from a man aged 55 to 70 with COVID-19, enrolled during active disease.

CDR3 protein: CASSYSGDRGGNYTF. CDR3 nucleotide sequence: TGTGCCAGCAGTTACTCTGGGGACAGGGGAGGGAACTACACCTTC. This chain uses TRBV6-5 with TRBJ1-2; 10 bases are a match to TRBD1. The germline CDR1 and CDR2 sequences are MNHEY and SVGAGI. CDR3 length: 15 residues. Trimming removed 0 bases from V and 10 bases from J; junction bases left unmatched: 8.